This T cell receptor beta chain was profiled in a study of T cell responses to AZD1222 COVID-19 vaccine. Study-wide results and limits: The study found vaccine-associated CD4 TCRs spanning spike, dominant at 160-218 and 743-854.

This CDR3 is built from 16 residues. The V and J ends lost 2 bases and 5 bases respectively, with 16 bases between them. Germline V lookup: CDR1 KGHSH, CDR2 LQKENI. Profiled with immunoSEQ multiplex PCR; TCRdb holds only in-frame clones, not every one. The repertoire consists of some 140,000 clones, with 89% occurring once and the leading ten covering roughly a tenth. Of note for this clone: Its antigen is as yet unknown.

The J gene is TRBJ1-5, the V gene TRBV18, with D hard to call. The material sequenced was peripheral blood, taken 28 days after the second AZD1222 dose. The clonotype was recovered from an adult who received the AZD1222 COVID-19 vaccine. For the CDR3, the DNA is TGTGCCAGCTCACCAACGGGGAGGGCCCGTCATCAGCCCCAGCATTTT. This translates into CASSPTGRARHQPQHF.